Following are 9 T cell receptor beta chains from one sample sequenced in a study of identical twins. TCRdb itself ran the 5' RACE reads through MiXCR, one entry per CDR3 protein. In the table there are hundreds of thousands of distinct CDR3 sequences, around 24% of which are singletons. The same sample was also used in a study of yellow fever vaccine responses in identical twins.

The sequenced sample consisted of CD4+ T cells sorted from blood. The receptors here all came from a woman aged 18-30 years in good health.

This clonotype was observed a handful of times. This chain joins TRBV12-3 or TRBV12-4 and TRBJ2-1; D is unclear. CDR3 length: 13 amino acids. Trimming took off 6 bases at V and 6 bases at J, with 12 bases between the two ends. CDR3 residues: CASRQTLINEQFF. CDR3 nucleotide sequence: TGTGCCAGCAGACAAACATTAATCAATGAGCAGTTCTTC.

The chain has TRBV11-2 and TRBJ2-2; 10 nucleotides agree with TRBD1. The junction had 12 bases not matched to a gene; V was cut back by 5 bases and J by 0 bases. The CDR3 is 19 residues long. Germline CDR1 is SGHAT and CDR2 is FQNNGV. CDR3 sequence reads: CASSHRLDRGWANTGELFF. As DNA, the CDR3 is TGTGCCAGCAGCCACCGGCTGGACAGGGGGTGGGCGAACACCGGGGAGCTGTTTTTT. Looking up the rest from reference TRBV11-2 and TRBJ2-2 gives the full variable domain: EAGVAQSPRYKIIEKRQSVAFWCNPISGHATLYWYQQILGQGPKLLIQFQNNGVVDDSQLPKDRFSAERLKGVDSTLKIQPAKLEDSAVYLCASSHRLDRGWANTGELFFGEGSRLTVL.

The chain is built from TRBV7-9 and TRBJ2-7, with 8 bases that match TRBD2. The CDR3 extends over 14 amino acids. Per germline, CDR1 SEHNR and CDR2 FQNEAQ (reference sequence). V was pared by 3 bases and J by 6 bases, with 7 bases of the junction left unmatched. The CDR3 DNA is TGTGCCAGCAGCTTCCCGGGACTAGGGGGCGAGCAGTACTTC. Protein product: CASSFPGLGGEQYF.

This chain uses TRBV10-3 with TRBJ2-1; 7 bases fit TRBD2. This CDR3 is built from 18 residues. The germline V gene has CDR1 ENHRY and CDR2 SYGVKD. With 7 bases clipped from V and 7 bases from J, the junction kept 22 bases outside the gene matches. Here the CDR3 DNA reads TGTGCCATCACTCCTCAAGCTCCTCCCGTTGGGGGGGAGAATGAGCAGTTCTTC. Translated, it gives CAITPQAPPVGGENEQFF.

There are many counts of this clonotype. The gene calls are TRBV5-1 and TRBJ2-1; D may correspond to TRBD1 or TRBD2 (6 bases each). V was shortened by 3 bases and J by 5 bases, with 15 bases between the two germline ends. This CDR3 contains 15 residues. Germline V CDR1 and CDR2: SGHRS, YFSETQ. This CDR3 is CASSYGGHGNNEQFF. The CDR3 nucleotides are TGCGCCAGCAGCTATGGGGGGCACGGAAACAATGAGCAGTTCTTC.

This chain joins TRBV20-1 and TRBJ2-5, with TRBD2 as a possible D gene (6 bases). The CDR3 sequence is 15 residues long. V dropped 1 base and J dropped 2 bases, with 14 bases sitting between them. In germline, CDR1 is DFQATT, CDR2 SNEGSKA (reference sequence). CDR3 sequence (DNA): TGCAGTGCTAGAGTGGCGGGGATACAACAAGAGACCCAGTACTTC. Protein product: CSARVAGIQQETQYF.

This clonotype has a handful of counts. V gene TRBV12-3 or TRBV12-4 combines with J gene TRBJ2-1; D remains unclear. CDR3 length: 14 amino acids. V gave up 6 bases and J gave up 4 bases, with 13 bases separating them. The CDR3 protein is CASSKTYAYNEQFF. The CDR3 coding sequence is TGTGCCAGCAGCAAGACGTACGCTTACAATGAGCAGTTCTTC.

The rearrangement joins TRBV2 to TRBJ2-3, with TRBD2 identical over 7 bases. Germline V gene sequence: CDR1 SNHLY, CDR2 FYNNEI. There are 17 residues in the CDR3. Unmatched junction bases numbered 13, after V lost 7 bases and J lost 0 bases. CDR3 residues: CASTVSPMRESTDTQYF. CDR3 sequence (DNA): TGTGCCAGCACCGTCTCGCCCATGCGGGAGAGCACAGATACGCAGTATTTT.

CDR3 sequence: CASSLEEGAITEAFF. For the CDR3, the DNA is TGCGCCAGCAGCTTGGAAGAGGGGGCTATCACTGAAGCTTTCTTT. The chain has TRBV5-1 and TRBJ1-1; 7 bases fit TRBD1. Germline trimming cut 0 bases from V and 4 bases from J; bases unmatched to any gene: 6. Germline V lookup: CDR1 SGHRS, CDR2 YFSETQ. This CDR3 is 15 amino acids long.